The present entry profiles one TCR beta chain with its context. Study processing details: Reference gene primer amplification gave estimated nucleated cell counts. Clones were read by immunoSEQ multiplex PCR, and TCRdb kept only the in-frame ones, dropping some. The V and J calls and clone size come from that table; D and trimming were worked out from the DNA. The table lists roughly 43,000 clones, 90% of them singletons, with approximately 3% in the top ten. The record originates from a study of blood T cell repertoires in COVID-19. Study background: Sources were T cells, B-cell-depleted T cells, or PBMCs; the material itself was cDNA or gDNA.

This TCR came from a man in his fifties or sixties with active COVID-19. The sequencing sample was made of peripheral blood.

CDR3 residues: CAISEAGDSQPQHF. The CDR3, as DNA: TGTGCCATCAGTGAGGCAGGGGATAGCCAGCCCCAGCATTTT. The V and J genes are TRBV10-3 and TRBJ1-5; weak D call: TRBD1 (6 bases). Germline V gene data show CDR1 as ENHRY and CDR2 as SYGVKD. This CDR3 has 14 residues. The germline V and J ends were trimmed by 2 bases and 7 bases, with 12 bases remaining between them.